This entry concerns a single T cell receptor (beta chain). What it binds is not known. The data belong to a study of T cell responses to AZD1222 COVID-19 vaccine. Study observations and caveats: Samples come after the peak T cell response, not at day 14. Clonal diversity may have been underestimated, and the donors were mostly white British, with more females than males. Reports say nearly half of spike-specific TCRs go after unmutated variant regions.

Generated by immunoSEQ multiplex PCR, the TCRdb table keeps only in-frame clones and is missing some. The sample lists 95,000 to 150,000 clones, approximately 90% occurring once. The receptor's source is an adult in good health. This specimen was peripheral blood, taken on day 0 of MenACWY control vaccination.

CDR3 amino acids: CASSELAEQFF. Here the CDR3 DNA reads TGTGCCAGCAGTGAGTTAGCGGAGCAGTTCTTC. This rearrangement joins TRBV6-1 to TRBJ2-1; tentative D call: TRBD2 (5 bases). V lost 3 bases, J lost 10 bases, and 7 bases lay in between. In germline, CDR1 is MNHNS, CDR2 SASEGT. This CDR3 is built from 11 residues.